The clone carrying this TCR beta chain appeared a few times. Its antigen remains unidentified. Healthy individuals who donated bone marrow served as the donors. The CMV serostatus of this donor went unrecorded. The PCR employed 60 Vbeta primers together with 13 Jbeta primers. Generated by immunoSEQ multiplex PCR, the TCRdb table keeps only in-frame clones and is missing some. The repertoire has under 45,000 clones, around 60% of them found once; the top ten carry about 9%. These data are taken from a study of cytomegalovirus exposure and HLA in healthy donors. General study results and limits: The authors later linked a missense DCLRE1C variant to TCR beta V- and J-gene trimming.

Trimming took off 2 bases at V and 3 bases at J, with 13 bases between the two ends. The CDR3 runs 15 residues. Germline V gene sequence: CDR1 MNHNY, CDR2 SVGAGI (reference sequence). Sequencing was performed on PBMCs. This chain joins TRBV6-6 and TRBJ1-2; D is undetermined. The sequence came from a human donor in good health. The CDR3 protein is CASSYPTSVDYGYTF. The CDR3 DNA sequence: TGTGCCAGCAGTTACCCCACATCCGTGGACTATGGCTACACCTTC.